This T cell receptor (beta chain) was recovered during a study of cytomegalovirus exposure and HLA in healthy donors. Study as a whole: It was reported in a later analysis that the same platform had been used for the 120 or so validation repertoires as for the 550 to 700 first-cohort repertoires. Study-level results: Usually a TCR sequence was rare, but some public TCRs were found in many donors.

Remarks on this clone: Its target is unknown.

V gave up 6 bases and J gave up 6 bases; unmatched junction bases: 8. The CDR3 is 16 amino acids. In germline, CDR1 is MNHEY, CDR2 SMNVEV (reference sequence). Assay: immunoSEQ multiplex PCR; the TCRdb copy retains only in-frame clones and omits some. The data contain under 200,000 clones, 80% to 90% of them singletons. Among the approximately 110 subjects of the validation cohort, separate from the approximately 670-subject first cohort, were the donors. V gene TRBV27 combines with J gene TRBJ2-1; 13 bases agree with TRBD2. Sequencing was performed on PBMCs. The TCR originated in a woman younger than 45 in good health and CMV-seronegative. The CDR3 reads CASSVFTSGGANEQFF. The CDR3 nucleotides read TGTGCCAGCAGCGTTTTCACTAGCGGGGGGGCCAATGAGCAGTTCTTC.